The entry below gives a single T cell receptor (beta chain) sequence along with its context. Method: immunoSEQ multiplex PCR; TCRdb's copy keeps in-frame clones and lacks some. This table has 56,000 or so clones, more than 85% appearing once. This sample is drawn from a study of blood T cell repertoires in COVID-19. At the level of the study: COVID-19 samples, acute and convalescent, were from the United States, Italy and Spain. Sample material is recorded as cDNA or gDNA derived from T cells, B-cell-depleted T cells, or PBMCs.

Looked up from germline, CDR1 is MNHNS and CDR2 is SASEGT. This CDR3 has 15 amino acids. Trimming left V 2 bases short and J 7 bases short, with 15 bases between. This TCR came from a man between 50 and 59 years old with active COVID-19. V and J are TRBV6-1 and TRBJ1-5; no clear D gene. The sample taken for sequencing was peripheral blood. This CDR3 is CASSERGGGVQPQHF. The CDR3, as DNA: TGTGCCAGCAGTGAACGGGGAGGCGGGGTCCAGCCCCAGCATTTT.